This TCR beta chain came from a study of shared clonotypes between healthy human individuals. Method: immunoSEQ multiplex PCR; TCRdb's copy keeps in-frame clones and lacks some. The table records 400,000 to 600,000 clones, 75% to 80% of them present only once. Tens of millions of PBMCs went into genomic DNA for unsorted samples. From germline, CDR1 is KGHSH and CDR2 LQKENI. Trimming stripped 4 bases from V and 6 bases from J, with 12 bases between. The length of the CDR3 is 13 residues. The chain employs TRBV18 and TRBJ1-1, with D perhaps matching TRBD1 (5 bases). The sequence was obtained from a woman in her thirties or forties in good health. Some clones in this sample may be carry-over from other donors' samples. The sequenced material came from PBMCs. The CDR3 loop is CASSLPGPSEAFF. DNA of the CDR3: TGTGCCAGCTCACTACCGGGACCCTCTGAAGCTTTCTTT.